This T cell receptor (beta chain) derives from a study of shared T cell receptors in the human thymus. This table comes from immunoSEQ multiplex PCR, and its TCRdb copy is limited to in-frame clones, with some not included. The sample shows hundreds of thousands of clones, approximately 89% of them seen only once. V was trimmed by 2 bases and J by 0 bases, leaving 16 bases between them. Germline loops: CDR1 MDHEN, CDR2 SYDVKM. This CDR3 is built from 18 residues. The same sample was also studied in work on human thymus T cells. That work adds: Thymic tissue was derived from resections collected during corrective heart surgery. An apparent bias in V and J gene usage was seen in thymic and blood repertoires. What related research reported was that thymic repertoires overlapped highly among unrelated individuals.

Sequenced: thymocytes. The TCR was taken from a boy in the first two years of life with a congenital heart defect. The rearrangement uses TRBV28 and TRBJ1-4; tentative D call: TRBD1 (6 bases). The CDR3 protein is CASSLERRGGATNEKLFF. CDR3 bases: TGTGCCAGCAGTTTAGAAAGACGAGGGGGAGCAACTAATGAAAAACTGTTTTTT.